This TCR beta chain was sequenced during a study of T cell repertoires in cytomegalovirus infection. Study information: Both a matching HLA type and CMV infection were indicated by public TCR beta signatures.

This CDR3 is built from 15 residues. Losses at the gene ends were 3 bases for V and 2 bases for J; bases not matched to a gene: 2. Per germline, CDR1 SGHTA and CDR2 FQGNSA. This clonotype was seen ten or more times. TCRdb reprocessed the reads with MiXCR, giving one entry per CDR3 protein. Of fewer than 550,000 distinct CDR3 sequences listed, around 27% are singletons. Sequenced input: PBMCs. V usage is TRBV7-2 and J usage is TRBJ2-2, with 8 bases fitting TRBD2. The TCR originated in a human donor in good health (CMV status not recorded). Some clones in this sample may be carry-over from other donors' samples. The CDR3 loop is CASSFSGGNTGELFF. As DNA, the CDR3 is TGTGCCAGCAGCTTCAGCGGGGGCAACACCGGGGAGCTGTTTTTT.